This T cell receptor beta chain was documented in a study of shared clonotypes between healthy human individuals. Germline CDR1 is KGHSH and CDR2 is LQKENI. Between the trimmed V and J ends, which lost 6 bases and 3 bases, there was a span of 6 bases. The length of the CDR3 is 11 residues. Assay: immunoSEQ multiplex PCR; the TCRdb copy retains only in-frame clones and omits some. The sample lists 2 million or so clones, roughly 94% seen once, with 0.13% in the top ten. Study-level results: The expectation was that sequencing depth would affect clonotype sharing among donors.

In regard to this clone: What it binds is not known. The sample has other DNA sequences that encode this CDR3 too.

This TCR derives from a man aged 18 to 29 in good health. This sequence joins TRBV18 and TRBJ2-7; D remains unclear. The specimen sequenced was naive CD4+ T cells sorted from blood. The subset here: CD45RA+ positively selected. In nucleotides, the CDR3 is TGTGCCAGCTCCCCGGACTACGAGCAGTACTTC. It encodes CASSPDYEQYF.